This passage covers 13 T cell receptor beta chains from one sample sequenced in a study of response to subunit inactivated influenza vaccine. TCRdb fed the RT-PCR reads into MiXCR, producing one record per CDR3 protein. The sample records 450,000 to 600,000 distinct CDR3 sequences, less than 7.5% being singletons. The source was PBMCs from blood, collected approximately 25 months after vaccination. The receptors were sampled from a man aged 50 to 69 who received an inactivated influenza vaccine.

The genes are TRBV28 and TRBJ2-5, with unresolved D. The CDR3 length is 15 residues. The germline V and J ends were trimmed by 5 bases and 0 bases, with 13 bases remaining between them. Per germline, CDR1 MDHEN and CDR2 SYDVKM. The CDR3 sequence is CASSPWKGYQETQYF. CDR3 sequence (DNA): TGTGCCAGCAGTCCCTGGAAGGGCTACCAAGAGACCCAGTACTTC.

This clonotype was found many times. One junction end disagrees with the germline gene, perhaps due to a read error. The V and J genes are TRBV4-2 and TRBJ2-3; D possibly uses TRBD1 or TRBD2 (5 bases each). The germline CDR1 and CDR2 sequences are LGHNA and YNFKEQ. This CDR3 has 15 amino acids. This CDR3 reads CASSQGAGDTDTQYF. In nucleotides, the CDR3 is TGCGCCAGCAGCCAAGGGGCCGGGGATACAGATACGCAGTATTTT.

This clonotype was seen a few times. J is TRBJ2-3 and V is TRBV18; possible D gene TRBD1, 5 bases. This CDR3 comprises 14 residues. Per germline, CDR1 KGHSH and CDR2 LQKENI. V lost 3 bases and J lost 2, with 9 bases in between. The CDR3 loop is CASSPLRATDTQYF. DNA for the CDR3: TGTGCCAGCTCACCGCTCAGGGCCACAGATACGCAGTATTTT.

This clonotype was observed a few times. The gene calls are TRBV7-3 and TRBJ2-2; D remains ambiguous. Germline V gene lookup returns CDR1 SGHTA and CDR2 FQGTGA. V was clipped by 4 bases and J by 2 bases, with 11 bases between them. The CDR3 is made up of 15 amino acids. The CDR3 protein is CASSSHASNTGELFF. The CDR3 nucleotides are TGTGCCAGCAGCTCCCACGCTAGTAACACCGGGGAGCTGTTTTTT.

This clonotype was counted many times. The CDR3 protein is CASSQDNRASYGYTF. In DNA, the CDR3 is TGCGCCAGCAGCCAAGACAACAGGGCCTCCTATGGCTACACCTTC. The V call is TRBV4-3, the J call TRBJ1-2; weak D call: TRBD1 (6 bases). The CDR3 length is 15 residues. The germline V and J ends were trimmed by 0 bases and 4 bases, with 12 bases remaining between them. The germline V gene has CDR1 LGHNA and CDR2 YSLEER.

A note on this clonotype: A much more abundant neighbour one base away suggests this may be a read error. This sequence joins TRBV5-1 and TRBJ2-2; the match to TRBD1 covers 9 bases. Germline-derived CDR1 and CDR2 are SGHRS and YFSETQ. This CDR3 spans 15 amino acids. This chain's CDR3 is CARSSGTGKTGELFF. The CDR3 DNA reads TGCGCCAGGAGCTCGGGGACAGGGAAAACCGGGGAGCTGTTTTTT.

The chain combines TRBV20-1 with TRBJ1-1, with D possibly TRBD1 on 6 matching bases. The CDR3 has 12 residues. V was pared by 3 bases and J by 11 bases, with 16 bases between. CDR1 and CDR2 from the germline V gene are DFQATT and SNEGSKA (reference sequence). DNA of the CDR3: TGCAGTGCTAGGGGTACACAGGGACGGGCTTTCTTT. It is translated as CSARGTQGRAFF.

This clonotype was detected ten times or more. The V call is TRBV25-1, the J call TRBJ1-2, with D uncertain. The CDR3 contains 13 residues. Germline V gene sequence: CDR1 MGHDK, CDR2 SYGVNS. V was trimmed by 5 bases and J by 5 bases, leaving 12 bases between them. Here the CDR3 reads CASSSGNAYGYTF. CDR3 coding DNA: TGTGCCAGCAGTTCCGGGAACGCATATGGCTACACCTTC.

The CDR3 DNA sequence: TGTGCCAGCAGCCCATACCCTCACCCGGACACTGAAGCTTTCTTT. It specifies CASSPYPHPDTEAFF. The J gene is TRBJ1-1, the V gene TRBV7-8, with D uncertain. The V gene's germline CDR1 is SGHVS and CDR2 FQNEAQ. V lost 5 bases and J lost 3, with 16 bases in between. This CDR3 spans 15 amino acids.

This clonotype was detected a few times. Here the CDR3 DNA reads TGTGCCAGCAGCCAAGGCGGGACTAGCGTTGGGGAGACCCAGTACTTC. Protein product: CASSQGGTSVGETQYF. This rearrangement joins TRBV14 to TRBJ2-5; 10 bases align to TRBD2. After removal of 1 base from V and 5 bases from J, the junction contained 7 bases not matched to a gene. The CDR3 extends over 16 amino acids. The germline V gene has CDR1 SGHDN and CDR2 FVKESK. The full variable domain, completed using reference TRBV14 and TRBJ2-5, is EAGVTQFPSHSVIEKGQTVTLRCDPISGHDNLYWYRRVMGKEIKFLLHFVKESKQDESGMPNNRFLAERTGGTYSTLKVQPAELEDSGVYFCASSQGGTSVGETQYFGPGTRLLVL.

Many counts were recorded for this clonotype. V and J are TRBV20-1 and TRBJ2-5; the match to TRBD1 covers 8 bases. V lost 4 bases, J lost 4 bases, and 11 bases stayed unmatched. Germline CDR1 DFQATT, CDR2 SNEGSKA (reference sequence). The length of the CDR3 is 15 residues. This CDR3 reads CSANSRQGSTETQYF. As DNA, the CDR3 is TGCAGTGCTAATTCGCGACAGGGGAGCACAGAGACCCAGTACTTC.

A few counts support this clonotype. This chain uses TRBV19 with TRBJ1-5; 7 bases are shared with TRBD1. Germline V gene lookup returns CDR1 LNHDA and CDR2 SQIVND (reference sequence). J lost 0 bases, V lost 6 bases, and 5 bases had no gene match. The CDR3 is 15 residues long. CDR3 sequence: CASSAGTVSNQPQHF. The CDR3 DNA reads TGTGCCAGTAGCGCTGGGACAGTTAGCAATCAGCCCCAGCATTTT.

A few counts support this clonotype. V and J are TRBV29-1 and TRBJ2-3; D could derive from TRBD1 or TRBD2 (6 bases each). The CDR3 runs 11 residues. In germline, CDR1 is SQVTM, CDR2 ANQGSEA. V was pared by 8 bases and J by 3 bases, with 9 bases between. The CDR3, as DNA: TGCAGCCAGGGGACTACAGATACGCAGTATTTT. As protein: CSQGTTDTQYF.